This entry is about one T cell receptor (beta chain). The antigen is not known. This entry is derived from a study of T cells in localized non-small cell lung cancer. Overall study results and limits: Exceeding tumor, uninvolved adjacent lung had the highest T cell clonality. Patients showing higher blood T cell density tended to see longer overall survival. Median detection of top 100 tumor clones in adjacent lung was about 60 clones.

Trimming removed 7 bases at V and 0 bases at J, with 10 bases between. The CDR3 has 13 residues. The germline V gene has CDR1 LNHDA and CDR2 SQIVND (reference sequence). Here immunoSEQ multiplex PCR was the method, and the copy in TCRdb shows in-frame clones only, minus some. The sample lists under 1,500 clones, nearly 20% occurring once. The authors took atypia-free adjacent lung at least 2 cm from the tumor margin. The chain has TRBV19 and TRBJ2-7; no clear D. The sequencing used normal lung tissue next to the tumor, collected before any cancer treatment. The receptor was isolated from a woman between 35 and 75 years old with stage II lung adenocarcinoma. The DNA of the CDR3 is TGTGCCAGTATAGATGCAAACTCCTACGAGCAGTACTTC. It encodes CASIDANSYEQYF.